The source of this T cell receptor beta chain is a study of blood T cell repertoires in COVID-19. At the level of the study: T cells, B-cell-depleted T cells, or PBMCs provided the cDNA or gDNA that served as material.

Libraries were prepared by immunoSEQ multiplex PCR; TCRdb keeps only in-frame clonotypes and omits some of them. The sample contains tens of thousands of clones, around 88% of which appear only once. The V and J ends lost 3 bases and 5 bases, in that order; junction bases with no gene match: 6. Germline CDR1 reads MNHNS; CDR2 reads SASEGT. CDR3 length equals 14 residues. J is TRBJ2-5 and V is TRBV6-1; 7 bases map to TRBD1. Material for sequencing was peripheral blood. This TCR came from a man aged 55 to 70 with acute or convalescent COVID-19. This CDR3 reads CASSDLRGHETQYF. The CDR3 nucleotides are TGTGCCAGCAGTGACCTTAGGGGGCACGAGACCCAGTACTTC.